This T cell receptor beta chain was identified in a study of shared clonotypes between healthy human individuals. To note about this clone: What it binds is not known.

Trimming left V 0 bases short and J 3 bases short, with 10 bases between. Germline CDR1 and CDR2: SGHNT and YYREEE (reference sequence). The CDR3 has 15 residues. Whole-study results and caveats: The study's rarefaction showed incomplete sorted-subset sequencing despite large depth. Relative to memory subsets, naive subsets generally showed larger estimated richness.

In the original analysis: Junction-only immunoSEQ sequences carried no quality scores, so filtering differed. Only in-frame clones appear in the TCRdb table, and some are missing; sequencing was by immunoSEQ multiplex PCR. The D gene and trimming were derived from the DNA, and the V and J assignments and clone size from that table. Among a few million clones, approximately 95% were seen once, and the ten largest hold more than 0.1%. The chain employs TRBV5-4 and TRBJ2-1; D may be TRBD1 or TRBD2 (5 bases each). The clonotype was recovered from a man aged 18 to 29 in good health. Sequencing input: naive CD4+ T cells sorted from blood. Described subset: CD45RA+ positively selected. The CDR3 sequence is CASSLGRENYNEQFF. In nucleotides, the CDR3 is TGTGCCAGCAGCTTGGGCAGGGAGAACTACAATGAGCAGTTCTTC.